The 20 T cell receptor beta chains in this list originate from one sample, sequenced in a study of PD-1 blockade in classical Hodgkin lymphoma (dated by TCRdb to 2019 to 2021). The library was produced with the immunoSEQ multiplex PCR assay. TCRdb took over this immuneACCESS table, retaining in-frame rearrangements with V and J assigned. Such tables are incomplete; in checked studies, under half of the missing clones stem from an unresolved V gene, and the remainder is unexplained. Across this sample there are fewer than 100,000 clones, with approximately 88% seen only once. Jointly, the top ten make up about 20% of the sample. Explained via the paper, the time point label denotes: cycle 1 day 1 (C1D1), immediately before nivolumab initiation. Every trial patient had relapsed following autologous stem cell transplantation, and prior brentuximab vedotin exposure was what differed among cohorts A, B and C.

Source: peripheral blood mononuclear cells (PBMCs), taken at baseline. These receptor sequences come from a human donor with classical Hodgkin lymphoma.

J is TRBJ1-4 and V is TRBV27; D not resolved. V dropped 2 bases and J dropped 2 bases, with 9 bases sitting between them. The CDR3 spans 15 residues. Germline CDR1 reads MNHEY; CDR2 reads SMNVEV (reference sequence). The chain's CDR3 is CASSLRAVTNEKLFF. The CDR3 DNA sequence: TGTGCCAGCAGTTTAAGGGCAGTTACTAATGAAAAACTGTTTTTT. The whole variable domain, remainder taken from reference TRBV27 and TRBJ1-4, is EAQVTQNPRYLITVTGKKLTVTCSQNMNHEYMSWYRQDPGLGLRQIYYSMNVEVTDKGDVPEGYKVSRKEKRNFPLILESPSPNQTSLYFCASSLRAVTNEKLFFGSGTQLSVL.

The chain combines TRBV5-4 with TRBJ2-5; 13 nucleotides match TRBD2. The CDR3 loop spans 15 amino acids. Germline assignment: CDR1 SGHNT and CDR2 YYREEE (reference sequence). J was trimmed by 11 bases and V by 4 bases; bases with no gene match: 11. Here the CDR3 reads CASSISGTSGNGQYF. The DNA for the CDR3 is TGTGCCAGCAGCATATCCGGGACTAGCGGGAATGGGCAGTACTTC.

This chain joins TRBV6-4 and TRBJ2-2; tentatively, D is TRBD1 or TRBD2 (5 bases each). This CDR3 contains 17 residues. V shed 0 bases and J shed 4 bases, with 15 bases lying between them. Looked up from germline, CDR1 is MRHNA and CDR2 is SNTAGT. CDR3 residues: CASSDSVGGGGTGELFF. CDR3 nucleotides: TGTGCCAGCAGTGACTCCGTTGGGGGTGGAGGCACCGGGGAGCTGTTTTTT.

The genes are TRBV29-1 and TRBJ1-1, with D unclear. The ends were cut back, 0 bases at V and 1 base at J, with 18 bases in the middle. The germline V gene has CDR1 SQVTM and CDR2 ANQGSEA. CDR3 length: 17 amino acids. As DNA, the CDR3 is TGCAGCGTTGAAGATCTTAACTACCTGGGCACGAACACTGAAGCTTTCTTT. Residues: CSVEDLNYLGTNTEAFF.

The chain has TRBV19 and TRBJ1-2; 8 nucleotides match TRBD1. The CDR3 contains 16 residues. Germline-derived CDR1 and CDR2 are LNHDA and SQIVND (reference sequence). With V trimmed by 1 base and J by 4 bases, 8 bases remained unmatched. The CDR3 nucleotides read TGTGCCAGTAGTATAGTCGGGACAGGTCGCGGCTATGGCTACACCTTC. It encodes CASSIVGTGRGYGYTF.

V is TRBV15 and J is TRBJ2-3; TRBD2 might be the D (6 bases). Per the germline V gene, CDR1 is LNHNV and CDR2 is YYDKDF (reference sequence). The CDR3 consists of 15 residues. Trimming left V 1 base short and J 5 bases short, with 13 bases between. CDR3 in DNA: TGTGCCACCAGCAGAGGGCGGGAAGGTCGAGATACGCAGTATTTT. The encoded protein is CATSRGREGRDTQYF.

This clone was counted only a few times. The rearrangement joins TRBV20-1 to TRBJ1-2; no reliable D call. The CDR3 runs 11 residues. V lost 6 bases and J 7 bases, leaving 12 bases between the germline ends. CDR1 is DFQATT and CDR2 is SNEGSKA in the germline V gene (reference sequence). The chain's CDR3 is CSARTFGGYTF. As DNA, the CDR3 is TGCAGTGCGCGGACCTTTGGTGGCTACACCTTC.

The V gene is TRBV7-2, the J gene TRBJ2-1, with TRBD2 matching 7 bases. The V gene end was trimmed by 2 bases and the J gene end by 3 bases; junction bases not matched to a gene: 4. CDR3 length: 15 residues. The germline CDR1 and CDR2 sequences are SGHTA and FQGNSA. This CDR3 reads CASSLSGGSYNEQFF. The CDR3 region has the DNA TGTGCCAGCAGCTTATCGGGAGGAAGCTACAATGAGCAGTTCTTC.

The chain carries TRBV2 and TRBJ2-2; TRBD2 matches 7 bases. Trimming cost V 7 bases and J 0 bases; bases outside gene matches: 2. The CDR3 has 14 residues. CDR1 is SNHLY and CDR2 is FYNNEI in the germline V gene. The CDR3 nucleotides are TGTGCCAGCATACTAGCGCCGAACACCGGGGAGCTGTTTTTT. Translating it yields CASILAPNTGELFF.

CDR3 bases: TGTGCCAGTAGTAGCCCGGTTTGGAACACTGAAGCTTTCTTT. It is translated as CASSSPVWNTEAFF. This chain connects TRBV19 to TRBJ1-1; D is unclear. The germline CDR1 and CDR2 sequences are LNHDA and SQIVND (reference sequence). The CDR3 has 14 amino acids. Trimming took off 4 bases at V and 1 base at J, with 10 bases between the two ends.

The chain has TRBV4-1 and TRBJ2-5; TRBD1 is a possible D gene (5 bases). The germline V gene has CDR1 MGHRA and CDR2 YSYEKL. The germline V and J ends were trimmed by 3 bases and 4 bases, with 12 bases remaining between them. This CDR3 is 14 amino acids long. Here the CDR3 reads CASSQQGSTETQYF. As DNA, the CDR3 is TGCGCCAGCAGCCAGCAGGGATCCACAGAGACCCAGTACTTC.

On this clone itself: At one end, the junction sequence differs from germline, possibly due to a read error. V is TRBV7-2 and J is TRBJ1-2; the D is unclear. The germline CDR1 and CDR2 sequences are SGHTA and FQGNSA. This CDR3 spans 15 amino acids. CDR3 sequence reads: CASSPSTRPSPTSQF. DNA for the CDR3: TGTGCCAGCAGCCCGTCCACCAGGCCCAGCCCTACTTCGCAATTC. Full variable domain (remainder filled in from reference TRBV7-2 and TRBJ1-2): GAGVSQSPSNKVTEKGKDVELRCDPISGHTALYWYRQSLGQGLEFLIYFQGNSAPDKSGLPSDRFSAERTGGSVSTLTIQRTQQEDSAVYLCASSPSTRPSPTSQFGSGTRLTVV.

The CDR3 protein is CAWTRLAGTQYF. CDR3 coding DNA: TGTGCCTGGACCCGACTAGCCGGTACGCAGTATTTT. The J gene is TRBJ2-3, the V gene TRBV30, with TRBD2 matching over 7 bases. V shed 4 bases and J 8 bases; nucleotides not matched to a gene: 6. Germline V gene sequence: CDR1 GTSNPN, CDR2 SVGIG (reference sequence). The CDR3 covers 12 residues.

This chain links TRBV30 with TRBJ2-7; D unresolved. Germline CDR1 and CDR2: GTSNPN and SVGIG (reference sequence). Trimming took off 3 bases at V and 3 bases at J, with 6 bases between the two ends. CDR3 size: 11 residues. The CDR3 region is CAWSTIYEQYF. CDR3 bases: TGTGCCTGGAGCACAATCTACGAGCAGTACTTC. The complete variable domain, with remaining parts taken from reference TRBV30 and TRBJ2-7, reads SQTIHQWPATLVQPVGSPLSLECTVEGTSNPNLYWYRQAAGRGLQLLFYSVGIGQISSEVPQNLSASRPQDRQFILSSKKLLLSDSGFYLCAWSTIYEQYFGPGTRLTVT.

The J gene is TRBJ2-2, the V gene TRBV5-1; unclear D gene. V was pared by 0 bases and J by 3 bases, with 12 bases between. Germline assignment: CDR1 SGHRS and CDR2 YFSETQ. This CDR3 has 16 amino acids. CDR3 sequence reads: CASSLGIGRDTGELFF. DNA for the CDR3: TGCGCCAGCAGCTTGGGTATAGGACGAGACACCGGGGAGCTGTTTTTT. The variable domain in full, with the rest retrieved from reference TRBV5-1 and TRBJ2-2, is KAGVTQTPRYLIKTRGQQVTLSCSPISGHRSVSWYQQTPGQGLQFLFEYFSETQRNKGNFPGRFSGRQFSNSRSEMNVSTLELGDSALYLCASSLGIGRDTGELFFGEGSRLTVL.

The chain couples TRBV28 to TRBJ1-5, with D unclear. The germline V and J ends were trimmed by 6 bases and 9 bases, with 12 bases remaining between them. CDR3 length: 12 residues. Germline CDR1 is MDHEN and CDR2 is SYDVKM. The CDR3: CASSFGDWPQHF. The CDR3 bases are TGTGCCAGCAGCTTCGGAGACTGGCCCCAGCATTTT.

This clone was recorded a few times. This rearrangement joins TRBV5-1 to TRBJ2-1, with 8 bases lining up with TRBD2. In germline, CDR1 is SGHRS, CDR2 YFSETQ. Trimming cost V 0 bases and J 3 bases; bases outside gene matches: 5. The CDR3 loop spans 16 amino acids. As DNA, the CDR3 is TGCGCCAGCAGCTTGGCCCCGGGGGGGAACTACAATGAGCAGTTCTTC. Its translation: CASSLAPGGNYNEQFF.

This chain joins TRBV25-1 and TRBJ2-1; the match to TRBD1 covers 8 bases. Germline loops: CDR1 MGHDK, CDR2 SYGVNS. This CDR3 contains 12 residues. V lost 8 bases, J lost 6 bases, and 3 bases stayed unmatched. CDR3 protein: CASLDRGNEQFF. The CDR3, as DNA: TGTGCCAGCCTAGACAGGGGCAATGAGCAGTTCTTC.

DNA of the CDR3: TGTGCCAGCAGTGCGGGTGCCTACAATGAGCAGTTCTTC. It codes for CASSAGAYNEQFF. The chain employs TRBV2 and TRBJ2-1; D call uncertain. The CDR3 has 13 amino acids. V was trimmed by 4 bases and J by 2 bases, leaving 6 bases between them. Germline V gene data show CDR1 as SNHLY and CDR2 as FYNNEI.

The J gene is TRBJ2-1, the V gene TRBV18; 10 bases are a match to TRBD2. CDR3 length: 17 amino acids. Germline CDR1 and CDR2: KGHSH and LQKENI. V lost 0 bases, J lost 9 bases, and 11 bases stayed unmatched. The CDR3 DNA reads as TGTGCCAGCTCACCACCGGGGCTAGCGGGAGCGCGGTCTGAGCAGTTCTTC. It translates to CASSPPGLAGARSEQFF. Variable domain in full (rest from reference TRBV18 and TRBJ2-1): NAGVMQNPRHLVRRRGQEARLRCSPMKGHSHVYWYRQLPEEGLKFMVYLQKENIIDESGMPKERFSAEFPKEGPSILRIQQVVRGDSAAYFCASSPPGLAGARSEQFFGPGTRLTVL.